The present T cell receptor beta chain was sequenced within a study of blood T cell repertoires in COVID-19. Study background: The United States, Italy and Spain supplied acute and convalescent COVID-19 samples.

Authors' analysis steps: For nucleated cells, counts were estimated from reference gene primer amplification. The repertoire was sequenced with immunoSEQ multiplex PCR; TCRdb's copy has only in-frame clones and lacks some. The V and J calls and clone size were taken over from that table, and D and trimming were inferred from the DNA. The sample lists 150,000 to 200,000 clones; 80% to 90% were seen once. This CDR3 is 16 amino acids long. The V segment lost 3 bases and the J segment 4 bases; nucleotides outside the gene matches: 8. CDR1 and CDR2 (germline): LNHDA, SQIVND (reference sequence). Enrollment of patients from Seattle took place during active infection, with longitudinal follow-up.

Sequenced sample: peripheral blood. The clonotype comes from a woman aged 65 to 85 with COVID-19, enrolled during active disease. V and J are TRBV19 and TRBJ2-2; 7 nucleotides match TRBD2. The DNA for the CDR3 is TGTGCCAGTAGTATTCACGTGGGAGGGGCCACCGGGGAGCTGTTTTTT. It codes for CASSIHVGGATGELFF. The full variable domain, rest sourced from reference TRBV19 and TRBJ2-2, is DGGITQSPKYLFRKEGQNVTLSCEQNLNHDAMYWYRQDPGQGLRLIYYSQIVNDFQKGDIAEGYSVSREKKESFPLTVTSAQKNPTAFYLCASSIHVGGATGELFFGEGSRLTVL.